The rows below give T cell receptor beta chains drawn from one sample of a study of blood T cell repertoires in COVID-19. Clones were sequenced by immunoSEQ multiplex PCR, and TCRdb holds only the in-frame ones, with some missing. The sample has 150,000 to 200,000 clones, about 86% seen once; the top ten hold 3.7%. What was sequenced was peripheral blood. The receptors come from a man aged 18 to 35 with active or convalescent COVID-19. The CDR3 runs from the conserved cysteine through the conserved F or W. Fields, in order: CDR3 protein, CDR3 DNA, V gene, J gene, D gene, clone size. The D gene is left open where the match is weak. Clone sizes are given selectively: once, few, many, or a class where the clone is expanded.

cdr3_aa: CATSSRTLSGTEAYEQYF; cdr3_nt: TGTGCCACCAGCAGCCGCACTCTATCGGGGACAGAAGCCTACGAGCAGTACTTC; v_call: TRBV15; j_call: TRBJ2-7; d_call: TRBD1; clone_size: .
cdr3_aa: CASSPTGQDYGYTF; cdr3_nt: TGTGCCAGCAGTCCAACGGGACAGGACTATGGCTACACCTTC; v_call: TRBV28; j_call: TRBJ1-2; d_call: TRBD1; clone_size: .
cdr3_aa: CAIRDGQAGEQFF; cdr3_nt: TGTGCCATCAGGGATGGCCAGGCCGGTGAGCAGTTCTTC; v_call: TRBV10-3; j_call: TRBJ2-1; d_call: .; clone_size: .
cdr3_aa: CASSLYGTVKTEAFF; cdr3_nt: TGTGCCAGCAGTTTATACGGGACAGTGAAGACTGAAGCTTTCTTT; v_call: TRBV28; j_call: TRBJ1-1; d_call: TRBD1; clone_size: .
cdr3_aa: CASSPGTRGTDTQYF; cdr3_nt: TGTGCCAGCAGCCCCGGGACTAGGGGCACAGATACGCAGTATTTT; v_call: TRBV27; j_call: TRBJ2-3; d_call: TRBD2; clone_size: .
cdr3_aa: CASLGRPGGYTF; cdr3_nt: TGTGCCAGCCTGGGGCGGCCTGGAGGCTACACCTTC; v_call: TRBV28; j_call: TRBJ1-2; d_call: .; clone_size: .
cdr3_aa: CASSLGQNYGYTF; cdr3_nt: TGCGCCAGCAGCTTAGGACAGAACTATGGCTACACCTTC; v_call: TRBV5-1; j_call: TRBJ1-2; d_call: .; clone_size: .
cdr3_aa: CASSHGRYTEAFF; cdr3_nt: TGTGCCAGCAGTCATGGGAGGTACACTGAAGCTTTCTTT; v_call: TRBV6-5; j_call: TRBJ1-1; d_call: .; clone_size: .
cdr3_aa: CASAVGDRAPPLHF; cdr3_nt: TGTGCCAGCGCGGTCGGGGACAGGGCTCCACCCCTCCACTTT; v_call: TRBV3-1/TRBV3-2; j_call: TRBJ1-6; d_call: TRBD1; clone_size: .
cdr3_aa: CASSLELAGGNEQYF; cdr3_nt: TGTGCCAGCAGCTTAGAACTAGCGGGAGGCAACGAGCAGTACTTC; v_call: TRBV7-2; j_call: TRBJ2-7; d_call: TRBD2; clone_size: .
cdr3_aa: CASSLAPQAPQHF; cdr3_nt: TGCGCCAGCAGCTTGGCACCCCAGGCGCCCCAGCATTTT; v_call: TRBV5-1; j_call: TRBJ1-5; d_call: .; clone_size: .
cdr3_aa: CASSFSGSPYEQYF; cdr3_nt: TGTGCCAGCAGTTTTAGCGGGAGTCCCTACGAGCAGTACTTC; v_call: TRBV27; j_call: TRBJ2-7; d_call: TRBD2; clone_size: .
cdr3_aa: CAILSELYGYTF; cdr3_nt: TGTGCCATCCTATCTGAGCTCTATGGCTACACCTTC; v_call: TRBV12-3/TRBV12-4; j_call: TRBJ1-2; d_call: .; clone_size: .
cdr3_aa: CASSFIPAGSLIMNTEAFF; cdr3_nt: TGTGCCAGCAGCTTTATCCCGGCGGGGAGTTTAATCATGAACACTGAAGCTTTCTTT; v_call: TRBV7-6; j_call: TRBJ1-1; d_call: .; clone_size: .
cdr3_aa: CATSDRFDSYGYTF; cdr3_nt: TGTGCCACCAGTGATCGTTTCGACAGCTATGGCTACACCTTC; v_call: TRBV24-1; j_call: TRBJ1-2; d_call: .; clone_size: .
cdr3_aa: CASSYLSGEKLFF; cdr3_nt: TGTGCCAGCAGTTACCTCTCAGGAGAAAAACTGTTTTTT; v_call: TRBV6-5; j_call: TRBJ1-4; d_call: .; clone_size: .
cdr3_aa: CASSLFRATSTEAFF; cdr3_nt: TGTGCCAGCAGCTTGTTCAGGGCGACAAGCACTGAAGCTTTCTTT; v_call: TRBV5-6; j_call: TRBJ1-1; d_call: .; clone_size: .
cdr3_aa: CSSRGDEQFF; cdr3_nt: TGCAGCTCGCGGGGGGATGAGCAGTTCTTC; v_call: TRBV29-1; j_call: TRBJ2-1; d_call: TRBD2; clone_size: .
cdr3_aa: CASDIGVSGANVLTF; cdr3_nt: TGTGCCAGCGACATAGGGGTTTCAGGGGCCAACGTCCTGACTTTC; v_call: TRBV9; j_call: TRBJ2-6; d_call: .; clone_size: .
cdr3_aa: CASSIDPRTGSSYNEQFF; cdr3_nt: TGTGCCAGTAGTATAGATCCCCGGACAGGGAGCTCCTACAATGAGCAGTTCTTC; v_call: TRBV19; j_call: TRBJ2-1; d_call: TRBD1; clone_size: .
cdr3_aa: CASSQRRTLYNEQFF; cdr3_nt: TGTGCCAGCAGCCAACGACGGACACTATACAATGAGCAGTTCTTC; v_call: TRBV11-3; j_call: TRBJ2-1; d_call: .; clone_size: .
cdr3_aa: CATSDLGAGAYEQFF; cdr3_nt: TGTGCCACCAGTGATTTAGGAGCGGGAGCCTATGAGCAGTTCTTC; v_call: TRBV24-1; j_call: TRBJ2-1; d_call: TRBD2; clone_size: .
cdr3_aa: CSASGGQGWTEAFF; cdr3_nt: TGCAGCGCCTCGGGGGGACAGGGGTGGACTGAAGCTTTCTTT; v_call: TRBV29-1; j_call: TRBJ1-1; d_call: TRBD1; clone_size: .
cdr3_aa: CASSLVSLAARNYGYTF; cdr3_nt: TGTGCCAGCAGCTTGGTTTCCCTCGCAGCGAGGAACTATGGCTACACCTTC; v_call: TRBV5-6; j_call: TRBJ1-2; d_call: .; clone_size: .
cdr3_aa: CASSLNPGTHLDHGYTF; cdr3_nt: TGTGCCAGCAGTCTCAACCCCGGGACACACCTGGACCATGGCTACACCTTC; v_call: TRBV28; j_call: TRBJ1-2; d_call: .; clone_size: .
cdr3_aa: CASSLWKDSQANYGYTF; cdr3_nt: TGTGCCAGCAGTTTATGGAAGGACAGCCAAGCTAACTATGGCTACACCTTC; v_call: TRBV28; j_call: TRBJ1-2; d_call: .; clone_size: once
cdr3_aa: CASSSGVASNQPQHF; cdr3_nt: TGTGCCAGCAGCTCCGGAGTGGCGAGCAATCAGCCCCAGCATTTT; v_call: TRBV7-8; j_call: TRBJ1-5; d_call: .; clone_size: .
cdr3_aa: CASSPLDRVSLDTEAFF; cdr3_nt: TGCGCCAGCAGTCCACTAGACAGGGTAAGCCTCGACACTGAAGCTTTCTTT; v_call: TRBV23-1; j_call: TRBJ1-1; d_call: TRBD1; clone_size: .
cdr3_aa: CASSLLDRDTEAFF; cdr3_nt: TGTGCCAGCTCACTACTAGACAGGGACACTGAAGCTTTCTTT; v_call: TRBV18; j_call: TRBJ1-1; d_call: TRBD1; clone_size: .
cdr3_aa: CASSQEFNWASTDTQYF; cdr3_nt: TGTGCCAGCAGCCAAGAATTCAACTGGGCTAGCACAGATACGCAGTATTTT; v_call: TRBV3-1/TRBV3-2; j_call: TRBJ2-3; d_call: .; clone_size: .
cdr3_aa: CSAAGGWGMNTEAFF; cdr3_nt: TGCAGCGCGGCTGGGGGGTGGGGGATGAACACTGAAGCTTTCTTT; v_call: TRBV29-1; j_call: TRBJ1-1; d_call: .; clone_size: .
cdr3_aa: CASRAQGGGEKLFF; cdr3_nt: TGTGCCAGCAGGGCACAGGGTGGGGGTGAAAAACTGTTTTTT; v_call: TRBV2; j_call: TRBJ1-4; d_call: .; clone_size: .
cdr3_aa: CASSLRTQGVYGYTF; cdr3_nt: TGTGCCAGCAGTTTACGGACGCAGGGGGTCTATGGCTACACCTTC; v_call: TRBV27; j_call: TRBJ1-2; d_call: TRBD1; clone_size: .
cdr3_aa: CAVSEAQAKNIQYF; cdr3_nt: TGTGCCGTCAGCGAAGCCCAAGCCAAAAACATTCAGTACTTC; v_call: TRBV7-9; j_call: TRBJ2-4; d_call: .; clone_size: few
cdr3_aa: CASRQNTEAFF; cdr3_nt: TGCGCCAGCAGACAGAACACTGAAGCTTTCTTT; v_call: TRBV5-1; j_call: TRBJ1-1; d_call: .; clone_size: .
cdr3_aa: CASSPPGQGEGYTF; cdr3_nt: TGTGCCAGCAGTCCTCCGGGACAGGGGGAAGGCTACACCTTC; v_call: TRBV6-5; j_call: TRBJ1-2; d_call: TRBD1; clone_size: .
cdr3_aa: CASSYPGQSDTQYF; cdr3_nt: TGTGCCAGCAGTTATCCGGGACAATCAGATACGCAGTATTTT; v_call: TRBV6-5; j_call: TRBJ2-3; d_call: .; clone_size: .
cdr3_aa: CASSLRTSSYEQYF; cdr3_nt: TGTGCCAGCAGCCTGAGGACTAGTAGTTACGAGCAGTACTTC; v_call: TRBV7-8; j_call: TRBJ2-7; d_call: TRBD2; clone_size: .
cdr3_aa: CASSPSGTGGLDEQFF; cdr3_nt: TGTGCCAGCAGCCCCTCCGGGACAGGGGGATTGGATGAGCAGTTCTTC; v_call: TRBV7-6; j_call: TRBJ2-1; d_call: TRBD1; clone_size: .
cdr3_aa: CASSFRTGNEKLFF; cdr3_nt: TGTGCCAGCAGCTTCCGGACAGGAAATGAAAAACTGTTTTTT; v_call: TRBV13; j_call: TRBJ1-4; d_call: TRBD1; clone_size: .
cdr3_aa: CASSYEVSYEQYF; cdr3_nt: TGTGCCAGCAGTTACGAGGTTTCCTACGAGCAGTACTTC; v_call: TRBV6-6; j_call: TRBJ2-7; d_call: .; clone_size: .
cdr3_aa: CASSQDPTREAFF; cdr3_nt: TGTGCCAGCAGCCAAGATCCTACCAGGGAAGCTTTCTTT; v_call: TRBV3-1/TRBV3-2; j_call: TRBJ1-1; d_call: .; clone_size: .
cdr3_aa: CASSIAETYNEQFF; cdr3_nt: TGTGCCAGTAGTATTGCGGAGACTTACAATGAGCAGTTCTTC; v_call: TRBV19; j_call: TRBJ2-1; d_call: .; clone_size: .
cdr3_aa: CASDGGGTGYTGELFF; cdr3_nt: TGTGCCAGTGATGGGGGAGGGACAGGGTACACCGGGGAGCTGTTTTTT; v_call: TRBV19; j_call: TRBJ2-2; d_call: TRBD1; clone_size: .
cdr3_aa: CASSSSPGFQGYTF; cdr3_nt: TGTGCCAGCAGCTCATCGCCGGGTTTTCAGGGCTACACCTTC; v_call: TRBV7-2; j_call: TRBJ1-2; d_call: .; clone_size: .
cdr3_aa: CASSSGTLVTEAFF; cdr3_nt: TGCGCCAGCAGCTCCGGTACTCTGGTCACTGAAGCTTTCTTT; v_call: TRBV5-1; j_call: TRBJ1-1; d_call: .; clone_size: .
cdr3_aa: CASSEGHLGSEAFF; cdr3_nt: TGCGCCAGCAGCGAGGGACATCTCGGCAGTGAAGCTTTCTTT; v_call: TRBV5-1; j_call: TRBJ1-1; d_call: .; clone_size: .
cdr3_aa: CASSIEGGLTEAFF; cdr3_nt: TGTGCCAGTAGTATAGAGGGGGGGCTAACTGAAGCTTTCTTT; v_call: TRBV19; j_call: TRBJ1-1; d_call: .; clone_size: .
cdr3_aa: CASSVVTANYGYTF; cdr3_nt: TGTGCCAGCAGCGTAGTTACAGCTAACTATGGCTACACCTTC; v_call: TRBV9; j_call: TRBJ1-2; d_call: .; clone_size: .
cdr3_aa: CASSPTTGGRNEQFF; cdr3_nt: TGTGCCAGCTCACCCACGACAGGGGGTCGCAATGAGCAGTTCTTC; v_call: TRBV18; j_call: TRBJ2-1; d_call: TRBD1; clone_size: .
cdr3_aa: CASSPLGGFGELFF; cdr3_nt: TGCGCCAGCAGCCCGCTTGGGGGGTTCGGGGAGCTGTTTTTT; v_call: TRBV4-1; j_call: TRBJ2-2; d_call: .; clone_size: .